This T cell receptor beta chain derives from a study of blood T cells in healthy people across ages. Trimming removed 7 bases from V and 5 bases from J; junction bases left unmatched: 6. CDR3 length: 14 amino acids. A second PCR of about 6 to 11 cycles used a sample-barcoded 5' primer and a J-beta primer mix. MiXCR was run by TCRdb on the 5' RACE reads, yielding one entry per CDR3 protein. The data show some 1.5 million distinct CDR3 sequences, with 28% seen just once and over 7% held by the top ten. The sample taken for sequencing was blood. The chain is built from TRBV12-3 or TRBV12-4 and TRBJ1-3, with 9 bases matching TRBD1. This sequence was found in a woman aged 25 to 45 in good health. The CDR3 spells CASILQGARNTIYF. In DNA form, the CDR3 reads TGTGCCAGCATTCTACAGGGGGCAAGAAACACCATATATTTT.